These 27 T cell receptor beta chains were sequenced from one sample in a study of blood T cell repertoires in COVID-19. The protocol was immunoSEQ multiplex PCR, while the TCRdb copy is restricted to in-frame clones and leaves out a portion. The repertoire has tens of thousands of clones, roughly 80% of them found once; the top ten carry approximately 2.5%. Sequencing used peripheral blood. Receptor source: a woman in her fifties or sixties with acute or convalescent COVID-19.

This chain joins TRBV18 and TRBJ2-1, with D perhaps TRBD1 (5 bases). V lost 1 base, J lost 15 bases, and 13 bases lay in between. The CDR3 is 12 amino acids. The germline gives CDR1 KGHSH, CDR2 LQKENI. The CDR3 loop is CASSPRNSGWFF. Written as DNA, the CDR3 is TGTGCCAGCTCACCACGTAACTCAGGGTGGTTCTTC.

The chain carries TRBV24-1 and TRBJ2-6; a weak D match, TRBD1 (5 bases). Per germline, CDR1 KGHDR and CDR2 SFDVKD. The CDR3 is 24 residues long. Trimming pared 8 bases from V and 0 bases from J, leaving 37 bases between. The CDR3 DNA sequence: TGTGCCACCACCCGTCCCCAAAACAGGCGTCCTTACGATTTTTGCCCCTCTGGGGCCAACGTCCTGACTTTC. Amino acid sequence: CATTRPQNRRPYDFCPSGANVLTF.

The CDR3 DNA sequence: TGTGCCAGCAGCCAAGCCACCTCGGGGATTCATAATTCACCCCTCCACTTT. This encodes CASSQATSGIHNSPLHF. V gene TRBV3-1 (or the pseudogene TRBV3-2) combines with J gene TRBJ1-6; the D is unclear. The V gene's germline CDR1 is LGHDT and CDR2 YNNKEL (reference sequence). V gave up 1 base and J gave up 5 bases, with 15 bases separating them. This CDR3 has 17 amino acids.

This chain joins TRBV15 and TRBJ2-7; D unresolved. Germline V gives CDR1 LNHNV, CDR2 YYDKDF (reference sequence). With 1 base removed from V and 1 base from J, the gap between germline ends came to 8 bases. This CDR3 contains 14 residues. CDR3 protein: CATSRVIGSYEQYF. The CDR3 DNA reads TGTGCCACCAGCAGAGTCATCGGGTCCTACGAGCAGTACTTC.

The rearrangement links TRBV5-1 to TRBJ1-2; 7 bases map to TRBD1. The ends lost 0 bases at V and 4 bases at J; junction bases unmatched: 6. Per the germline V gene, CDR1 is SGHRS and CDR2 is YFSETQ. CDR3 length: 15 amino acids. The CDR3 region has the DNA TGCGCCAGCAGCTTGGCCCGGGACAGAGGCTATGGCTACACCTTC. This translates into CASSLARDRGYGYTF.

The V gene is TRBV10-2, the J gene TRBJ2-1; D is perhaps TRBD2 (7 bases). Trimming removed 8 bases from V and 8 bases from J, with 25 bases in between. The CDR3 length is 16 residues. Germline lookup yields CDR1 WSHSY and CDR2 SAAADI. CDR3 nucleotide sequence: TGCGCCAGCCGAGTCGGGGGGCTTGGGTTAAAGGATGAGCAGTTCTTC. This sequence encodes CASRVGGLGLKDEQFF.

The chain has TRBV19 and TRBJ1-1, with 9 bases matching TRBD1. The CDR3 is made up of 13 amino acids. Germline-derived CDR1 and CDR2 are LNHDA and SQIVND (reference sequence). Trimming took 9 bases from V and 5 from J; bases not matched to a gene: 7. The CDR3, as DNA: TGTGCCAGCGGGGGGACAGGGAGAACTGAAGCTTTCTTT. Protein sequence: CASGGTGRTEAFF.

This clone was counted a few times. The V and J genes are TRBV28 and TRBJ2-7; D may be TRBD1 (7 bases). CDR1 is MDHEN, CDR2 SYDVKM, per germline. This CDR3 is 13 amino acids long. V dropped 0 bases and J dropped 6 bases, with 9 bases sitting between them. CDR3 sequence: CASSLWQGGEQYF. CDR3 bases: TGTGCCAGCAGTTTATGGCAGGGGGGCGAGCAGTACTTC.

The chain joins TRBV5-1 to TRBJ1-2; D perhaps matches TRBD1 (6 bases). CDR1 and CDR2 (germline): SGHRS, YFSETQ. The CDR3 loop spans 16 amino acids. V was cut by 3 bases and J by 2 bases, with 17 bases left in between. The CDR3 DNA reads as TGCGCCAGCAGCTCAAGACGGCAGGGGTTGAACTATGGCTACACCTTC. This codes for CASSSRRQGLNYGYTF.

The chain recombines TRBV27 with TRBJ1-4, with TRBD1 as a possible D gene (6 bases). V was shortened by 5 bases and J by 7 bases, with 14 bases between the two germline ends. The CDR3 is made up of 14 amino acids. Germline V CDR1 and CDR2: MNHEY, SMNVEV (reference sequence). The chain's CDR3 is CASSKGGTGEKLFF. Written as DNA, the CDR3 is TGTGCCAGCAGTAAAGGGGGAACGGGTGAAAAACTGTTTTTT.

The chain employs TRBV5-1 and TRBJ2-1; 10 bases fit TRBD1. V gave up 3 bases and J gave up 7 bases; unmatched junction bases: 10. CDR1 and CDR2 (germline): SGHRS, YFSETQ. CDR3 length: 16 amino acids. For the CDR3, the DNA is TGCGCCAGCAGCTCGGACTATGGACAGGGGGGGAATGAGCAGTTCTTC. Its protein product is CASSSDYGQGGNEQFF.

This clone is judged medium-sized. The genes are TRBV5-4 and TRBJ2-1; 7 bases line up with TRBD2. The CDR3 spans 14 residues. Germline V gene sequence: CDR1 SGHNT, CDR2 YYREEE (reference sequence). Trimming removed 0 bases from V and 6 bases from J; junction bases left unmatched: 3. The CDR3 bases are TGTGCCAGCAGCTTGGCGGGGGGTATCAATGAGCAGTTCTTC. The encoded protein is CASSLAGGINEQFF.

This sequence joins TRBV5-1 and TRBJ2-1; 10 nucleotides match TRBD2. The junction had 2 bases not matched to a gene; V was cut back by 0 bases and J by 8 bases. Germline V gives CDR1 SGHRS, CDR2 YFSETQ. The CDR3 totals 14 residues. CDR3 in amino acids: CASSLGLAGYEQFF. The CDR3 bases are TGCGCCAGCAGCTTGGGACTAGCGGGCTATGAGCAGTTCTTC.

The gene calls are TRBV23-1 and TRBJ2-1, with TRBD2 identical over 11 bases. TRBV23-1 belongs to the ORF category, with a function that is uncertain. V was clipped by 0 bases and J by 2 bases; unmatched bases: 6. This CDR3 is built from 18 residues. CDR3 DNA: TGCGCCAGCAGTCAATCAGGAAGGACTAGCGGGCCCTACAATGAGCAGTTCTTC. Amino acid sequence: CASSQSGRTSGPYNEQFF.

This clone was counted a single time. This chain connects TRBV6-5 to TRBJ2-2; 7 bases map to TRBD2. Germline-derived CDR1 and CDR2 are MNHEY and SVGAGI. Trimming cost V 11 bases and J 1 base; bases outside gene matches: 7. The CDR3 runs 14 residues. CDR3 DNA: TGTGCCTCGGGAGGACATATGAACACCGGGGAGCTGTTTTTT. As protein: CASGGHMNTGELFF.

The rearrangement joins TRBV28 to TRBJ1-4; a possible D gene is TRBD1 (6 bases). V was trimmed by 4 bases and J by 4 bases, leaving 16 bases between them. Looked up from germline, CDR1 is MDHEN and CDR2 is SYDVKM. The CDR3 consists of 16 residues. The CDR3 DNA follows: TGTGCCAGCAGTTCCCAGGGGAGTGGGTATAATGAAAAACTGTTTTTT. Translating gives CASSSQGSGYNEKLFF.

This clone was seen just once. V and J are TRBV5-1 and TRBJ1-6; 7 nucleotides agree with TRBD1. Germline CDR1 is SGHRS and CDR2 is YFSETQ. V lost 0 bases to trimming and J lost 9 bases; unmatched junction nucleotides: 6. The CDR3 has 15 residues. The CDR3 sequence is CASSLARGGSSPLHF. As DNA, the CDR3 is TGCGCCAGCAGCTTGGCCAGAGGGGGCAGTTCACCCCTCCACTTT.

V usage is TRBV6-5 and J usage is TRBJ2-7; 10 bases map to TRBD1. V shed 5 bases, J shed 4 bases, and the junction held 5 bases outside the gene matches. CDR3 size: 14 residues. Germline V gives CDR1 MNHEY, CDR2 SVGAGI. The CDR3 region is CASSQRTGGYEQYF. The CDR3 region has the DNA TGTGCCAGCAGTCAGCGGACAGGGGGTTACGAGCAGTACTTC.

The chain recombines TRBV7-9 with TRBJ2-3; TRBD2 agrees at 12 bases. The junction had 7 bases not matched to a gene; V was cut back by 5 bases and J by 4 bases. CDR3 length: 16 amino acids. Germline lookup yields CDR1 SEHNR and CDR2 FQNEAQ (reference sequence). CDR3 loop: CASSPWTSGVADTQYF. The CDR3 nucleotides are TGTGCCAGCAGCCCTTGGACTAGCGGGGTTGCAGATACGCAGTATTTT.

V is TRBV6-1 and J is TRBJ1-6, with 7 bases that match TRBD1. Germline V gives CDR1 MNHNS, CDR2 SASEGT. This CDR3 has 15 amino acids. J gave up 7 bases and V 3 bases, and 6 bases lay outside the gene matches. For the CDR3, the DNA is TGTGCCAGCAGTGATGGGCAGGGGGGCAATTCACCCCTCCACTTT. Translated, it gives CASSDGQGGNSPLHF.

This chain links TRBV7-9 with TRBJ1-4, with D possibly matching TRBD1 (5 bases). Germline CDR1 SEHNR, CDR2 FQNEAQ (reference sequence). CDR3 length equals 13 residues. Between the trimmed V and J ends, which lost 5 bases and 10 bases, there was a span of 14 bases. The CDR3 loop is CASSPGGLGKLFF. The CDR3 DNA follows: TGTGCCAGCAGCCCTGGGGGGTTGGGAAAACTGTTTTTT.

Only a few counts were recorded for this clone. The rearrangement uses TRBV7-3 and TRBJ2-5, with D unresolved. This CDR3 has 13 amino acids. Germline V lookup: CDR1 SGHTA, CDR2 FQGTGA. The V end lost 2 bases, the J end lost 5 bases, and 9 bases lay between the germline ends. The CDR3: CASSLVATETQYF. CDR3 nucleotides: TGTGCCAGCAGCTTAGTAGCCACGGAGACCCAGTACTTC. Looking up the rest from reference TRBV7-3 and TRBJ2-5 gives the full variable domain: GAGVSQTPSNKVTEKGKYVELRCDPISGHTALYWYRQSLGQGPEFLIYFQGTGAADDSGLPNDRFFAVRPEGSVSTLKIQRTERGDSAVYLCASSLVATETQYFGPGTRLLVL.

The CDR3 region has the DNA TGTGCCAGCAGTTACGGGGGGCTCGGCACTGAAGCTTTCTTT. Its protein is CASSYGGLGTEAFF. The chain is built from TRBV28 and TRBJ1-1; D possibly corresponds to TRBD1 (6 bases). The length of the CDR3 is 14 residues. Germline V lookup: CDR1 MDHEN, CDR2 SYDVKM. Trimming shortened V by 4 bases and J by 4 bases, and 13 bases separated the two germline ends.

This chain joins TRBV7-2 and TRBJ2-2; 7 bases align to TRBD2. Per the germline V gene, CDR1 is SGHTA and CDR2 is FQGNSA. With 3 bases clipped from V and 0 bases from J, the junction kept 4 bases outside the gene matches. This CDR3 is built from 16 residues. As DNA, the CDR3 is TGTGCCAGCAGCTTCGCCGGGACTACGAACACCGGGGAGCTGTTTTTT. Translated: CASSFAGTTNTGELFF.

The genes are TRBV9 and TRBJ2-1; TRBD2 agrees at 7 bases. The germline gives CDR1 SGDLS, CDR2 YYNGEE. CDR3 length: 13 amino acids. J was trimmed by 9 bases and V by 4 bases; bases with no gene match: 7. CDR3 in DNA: TGTGCCAGCAGCCCGCGGACTAGGGGTGAGCAGTTCTTC. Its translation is CASSPRTRGEQFF.

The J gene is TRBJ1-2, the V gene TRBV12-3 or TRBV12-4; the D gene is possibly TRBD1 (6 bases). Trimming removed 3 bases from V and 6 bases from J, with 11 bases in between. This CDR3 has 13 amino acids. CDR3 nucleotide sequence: TGTGCCAGCAGTTTTCGGTCAGGGGATGGCTACACCTTC. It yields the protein CASSFRSGDGYTF.

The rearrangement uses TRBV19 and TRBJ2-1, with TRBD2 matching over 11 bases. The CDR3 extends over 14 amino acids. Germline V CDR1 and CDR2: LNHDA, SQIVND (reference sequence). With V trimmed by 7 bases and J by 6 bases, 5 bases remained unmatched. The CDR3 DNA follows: TGTGCCAGTACCTCTAGCGGGAGGACCAATGAGCAGTTCTTC. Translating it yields CASTSSGRTNEQFF.